The 15 T cell receptor beta chains listed next were all sequenced from one sample in a study of T cells after posttransplantation cyclophosphamide. The protocol was immunoSEQ multiplex PCR, while the TCRdb copy is restricted to in-frame clones and leaves out a portion. The sample carries around 30,000 clones, roughly 90% recorded once. The sequenced sample was PBMCs. These receptors all stem from a man between 50 and 59 years old.

The CDR3 nucleotides read TGTGCCAGCAGCTGGAGGGACAGGCCCTACTCCTACGAGCAGTACTTC. It translates to CASSWRDRPYSYEQYF. The V call is TRBV7-8, the J call TRBJ2-7; 8 positions agree with TRBD1. V dropped 4 bases and J dropped 0; count of bases not matched to a gene: 8. Germline loops: CDR1 SGHVS, CDR2 FQNEAQ. This CDR3 is built from 16 residues.

In DNA, the CDR3 is TGTGCCAGCAGTAACGCCGGGACTAGGGAGACCCAGTACTTC. It encodes CASSNAGTRETQYF. This chain uses TRBV6-1 with TRBJ2-5, with 8 positions matching TRBD2. The CDR3 length is 14 residues. The ends lost 5 bases at V and 5 bases at J; junction bases unmatched: 7. Germline V gene sequence: CDR1 MNHNS, CDR2 SASEGT.

The CDR3 DNA reads TGCGCCAGCAGCCGCAGCGAGACCCGTCTGGACACCATATATTTT. Residues: CASSRSETRLDTIYF. V is TRBV4-1 and J is TRBJ1-3; D gene unclear. Per the germline V gene, CDR1 is MGHRA and CDR2 is YSYEKL. Trimming took off 4 bases at V and 8 bases at J, with 18 bases between the two ends. CDR3 length: 15 amino acids.

The chain recombines TRBV5-6 with TRBJ2-2, with D uncertain. Deletions cut 1 base from V and 9 bases from J, with 7 bases between. The CDR3 extends over 12 amino acids. Germline assignment: CDR1 SGHDT and CDR2 YYEEEE. The CDR3 reads CASSLLFRELFF. CDR3 DNA: TGTGCCAGCAGCTTGTTGTTCAGGGAGCTGTTTTTT.

The V call is TRBV30, the J call TRBJ2-7; D possibly corresponds to TRBD2 (5 bases). CDR1 GTSNPN and CDR2 SVGIG come from the germline V gene (reference sequence). With 3 bases removed from V and 7 bases from J, the gap between germline ends came to 13 bases. The CDR3 runs 12 residues. This CDR3 reads CAWRAGRREQYF. CDR3 bases: TGTGCCTGGAGGGCAGGAAGGAGGGAGCAGTACTTC. The whole variable domain, remainder taken from reference TRBV30 and TRBJ2-7, is SQTIHQWPATLVQPVGSPLSLECTVEGTSNPNLYWYRQAAGRGLQLLFYSVGIGQISSEVPQNLSASRPQDRQFILSSKKLLLSDSGFYLCAWRAGRREQYFGPGTRLTVT.

The chain carries TRBV15 and TRBJ2-1; the D gene is possibly TRBD2 (6 bases). Germline V CDR1 and CDR2: LNHNV, YYDKDF (reference sequence). V was shortened by 0 bases and J by 15 bases, with 27 bases between the two germline ends. There are 17 residues in the CDR3. CDR3 bases: TGTGCCACCAGCAGAGATTTTAAAGTTTCGGGGGATAGGAACGGGTTCTTC. Protein product: CATSRDFKVSGDRNGFF.

The chain combines TRBV6-6 with TRBJ2-5; 10 nucleotides align to TRBD2. Germline V lookup: CDR1 MNHNY, CDR2 SVGAGI (reference sequence). The ends lost 11 bases at V and 3 bases at J; junction bases unmatched: 12. The CDR3 length is 15 residues. CDR3 loop: CAPSPTSGAKETQYF. DNA of the CDR3: TGTGCCCCATCCCCCACTAGCGGGGCAAAAGAGACCCAGTACTTC.

This clone was seen only once. The V call is TRBV19, the J call TRBJ1-2; 11 bases line up with TRBD1. Unmatched junction bases numbered 11, after V lost 7 bases and J lost 4 bases. CDR1 is LNHDA, CDR2 SQIVND, per germline (reference sequence). There are 16 residues in the CDR3. CDR3: CASMWGRGQGAYGYTF. DNA of the CDR3: TGTGCCAGTATGTGGGGACGCGGACAGGGGGCCTATGGCTACACCTTC.

The chain joins TRBV27 to TRBJ1-1; 8 bases are shared with TRBD1. Germline V gene sequence: CDR1 MNHEY, CDR2 SMNVEV (reference sequence). V lost 6 bases to trimming and J lost 5 bases; unmatched junction nucleotides: 5. There are 13 residues in the CDR3. CDR3 bases: TGTGCCAGCAGGATTACAGGGGGTACTGAAGCTTTCTTT. Its protein is CASRITGGTEAFF.

This clone was seen a single time. J is TRBJ2-2 and V is TRBV7-3; 9 positions match TRBD2. CDR3 length: 14 residues. Per germline, CDR1 SGHTA and CDR2 FQGTGA. The trim removed 3 bases at V and 7 bases at J, leaving 3 bases unmatched. CDR3 residues: CASSLLAGNGELFF. The DNA of the CDR3 is TGTGCCAGCAGCTTGCTAGCGGGGAACGGGGAGCTGTTTTTT.

This sequence joins TRBV4-2 and TRBJ2-5; 8 bases line up with TRBD2. CDR3 length: 15 amino acids. The V gene end was trimmed by 6 bases and the J gene end by 5 bases; junction bases not matched to a gene: 11. Germline V gene data show CDR1 as LGHNA and CDR2 as YNFKEQ. CDR3 nucleotide sequence: TGTGCCAGCAGACCCTCCGCGGGGGGCGAGGAGACCCAGTACTTC. It specifies CASRPSAGGEETQYF.

This chain uses TRBV28 with TRBJ2-2, with D possibly being TRBD1 (6 bases). The CDR3 runs 13 residues. In germline, CDR1 is MDHEN, CDR2 SYDVKM. V lost 8 bases to trimming and J lost 3 bases, with 10 bases between them. CDR3 protein: CASPYRDTGELFF. The CDR3 bases are TGTGCCAGCCCGTACAGGGACACCGGGGAGCTGTTTTTT.

The V and J genes are TRBV6-5 and TRBJ1-1; unclear D gene. The germline CDR1 and CDR2 sequences are MNHEY and SVGAGI. Deletions cut 0 bases from V and 11 bases from J, with 13 bases between. The CDR3 spans 13 residues. CDR3 sequence: CASSYSIGSGAFF. CDR3 nucleotide sequence: TGTGCCAGCAGTTACTCGATCGGTTCGGGGGCTTTCTTT.

This chain connects TRBV11-3 to TRBJ2-1; 7 nucleotides align to TRBD1. The CDR3 contains 15 residues. Germline CDR1 and CDR2: SGHNT and YENEEA. The J segment lost 3 bases and the V segment lost 5 bases, leaving 7 bases of the junction unmatched. CDR3 DNA: TGTGCCAGCAGCGTAGCCGGGACAGACTACAATGAGCAGTTCTTC. This encodes CASSVAGTDYNEQFF.

The chain recombines TRBV28 with TRBJ1-4; 8 bases fit TRBD1. The V and J ends lost 7 bases and 3 bases, in that order; junction bases with no gene match: 4. Germline-derived CDR1 and CDR2 are MDHEN and SYDVKM. The CDR3 is 14 residues long. DNA of the CDR3: TGTGCCAGCAACCGACAGGGGTCTAATGAAAAACTGTTTTTT. This sequence encodes CASNRQGSNEKLFF.